The entry below gives a single T cell receptor (beta chain) sequence along with its context. Its antigen is currently unknown. Profiling relied on immunoSEQ multiplex PCR, and the TCRdb table lists in-frame clones only, not all of them. The sample records 200,000 to 300,000 clones, 88% being singletons. The entry originates in a study of Ad26.COV2.S vaccination and SARS-CoV-2 variants. Notes on the study in general: Participants in the vaccine arm had higher spike-specific TCR breadth; placebo recipients had lower.

The germline V and J ends were trimmed by 9 bases and 5 bases, with 13 bases remaining between them. The CDR3 is 12 amino acids. CDR1 and CDR2 (germline): KGHDR, SFDVKD. The treatment here: 19 received Ad26.COV2.S at low or high dose, single or two shots; about five received placebo; per-sample allocation not given. Vaccine and placebo recipients were sampled on day 63 after the first injection. Built on an Ad26 vector, the vaccine expressed Wuhan-strain SARS-CoV-2 spike. The material sequenced was peripheral blood, taken in a trial of Ad26.COV2.S vaccine versus placebo. The origin of this receptor is a person between 18 and 65 years old who received the Ad26.COV2.S COVID-19 vaccine or a placebo. This chain uses TRBV24-1 with TRBJ2-7; D perhaps matches TRBD2 (5 bases). The CDR3 DNA follows: TGTGCCACCTCTTCAGGAGGTCACGAGCAGTACTTC. It encodes CATSSGGHEQYF.